The clone carrying this T cell receptor (beta chain) has just a few counts. The antigen remains unidentified. CDR1 is SGHRS and CDR2 is YFSETQ in the germline V gene. The CDR3 loop spans 16 amino acids. Unmatched junction bases numbered 6, after V lost 1 base and J lost 7 bases. This sample was taken from a study of identical twins. Findings of the study overall: The same donors were not followed; conclusions instead depended on cross-sectional statistical analysis. An excess of low generation probability was shown by twin-shared out-of-frame alpha sequences.

A universal primer site was created by template switching, with the cDNA bearing unique molecular identifiers. MiXCR, run by TCRdb on the 5' RACE reads, gives a single entry per CDR3 protein. Among 1.5 million to 2 million distinct CDR3 sequences listed, around 29% were seen once. The sample was cord blood. The chain has TRBV5-1 and TRBJ1-4; the match to TRBD1 covers 11 bases. This receptor was identified in a newborn girl in good health. The CDR3 coding sequence is TGCGCCAGCAGCTTGTCGTGGACAGGGGGCTTTGAAAAACTGTTTTTT. Protein product: CASSLSWTGGFEKLFF.